These T cell receptor beta chains were read from a single sample in a study of T cell clonotyping in hematopoietic cell transplantation. The table came from immunoSEQ multiplex PCR; TCRdb's copy has only in-frame clones and leaves some out. Among 8,900 or so clones listed, about 90% were seen once. The starting material was peripheral blood mononuclear cells, obtained before stem cell transplant. These receptor sequences come from a woman aged 55-69 years with acute myeloid leukemia. Some clones in this sample may be carry-over from other donors' samples. The conserved cysteine and the conserved F or W are not part of the CDR3 here. D genes are given only for firm matches.

d_gene: TRBD2
v_gene: TRBV7-2
j_gene: TRBJ2-1
CDR3aa: ASSRLGSGRYNEQF

d_gene: NA
v_gene: TRBV28
j_gene: TRBJ1-2
CDR3aa: ASSLPTDGLPN

d_gene: NA
v_gene: TRBV6-1
j_gene: TRBJ2-7
CDR3aa: ASSEGGSYEQY

d_gene: NA
v_gene: TRBV19
j_gene: TRBJ1-1
CDR3aa: ASSIDGRYTEAF

d_gene: TRBD1
v_gene: TRBV4-1
j_gene: TRBJ1-3
CDR3aa: ASSQNRGGNTIY

d_gene: TRBD2
v_gene: TRBV28
j_gene: TRBJ2-1
CDR3aa: ASSAVRGGVTNEQF

d_gene: NA
v_gene: TRBV29-1
j_gene: TRBJ1-3
CDR3aa: SVPDSLSGNTIY

d_gene: NA
v_gene: TRBV7-2
j_gene: TRBJ2-3
CDR3aa: ASSALPRTITDTQY

d_gene: TRBD1
v_gene: TRBV7-6
j_gene: TRBJ1-3
CDR3aa: ASSLGQGKNTIY

d_gene: NA
v_gene: TRBV4-3
j_gene: TRBJ2-3
CDR3aa: ASSQAVRTTDTQY

d_gene: NA
v_gene: TRBV28
j_gene: TRBJ1-4
CDR3aa: ASSPRLGRGEKLF

d_gene: TRBD2
v_gene: TRBV30
j_gene: TRBJ2-3
CDR3aa: ALDSAGGDTQY

d_gene: NA
v_gene: TRBV6-5
j_gene: TRBJ2-3
CDR3aa: ASSRTGLTDTQY

d_gene: TRBD2
v_gene: TRBV27
j_gene: TRBJ2-5
CDR3aa: ASSPRASGRGPGETQY

d_gene: NA
v_gene: TRBV28
j_gene: TRBJ1-1
CDR3aa: ASSYPGLSAF

d_gene: NA
v_gene: TRBV30
j_gene: TRBJ2-7
CDR3aa: AWKRAIYEQY

d_gene: NA
v_gene: TRBV15
j_gene: TRBJ2-1
CDR3aa: ATSRDSGHSAYNEQF

d_gene: NA
v_gene: TRBV28
j_gene: TRBJ1-1
CDR3aa: ASSPGSGQEAF

d_gene: NA
v_gene: TRBV20-1
j_gene: TRBJ2-1
CDR3aa: SARTNEQF

d_gene: TRBD2
v_gene: TRBV13
j_gene: TRBJ2-1
CDR3aa: ASSLGAGGGDEQF

d_gene: NA
v_gene: TRBV27
j_gene: TRBJ2-3
CDR3aa: ASSSTDTQY

d_gene: NA
v_gene: TRBV29-1
j_gene: TRBJ2-1
CDR3aa: SCDSLYNEQF

d_gene: TRBD1
v_gene: TRBV6-5
j_gene: TRBJ1-2
CDR3aa: ASSLGQGNSGYT

d_gene: NA
v_gene: TRBV28
j_gene: TRBJ2-1
CDR3aa: ASSNSNEQF

d_gene: TRBD1
v_gene: TRBV5-1
j_gene: TRBJ2-7
CDR3aa: ASSPHGQGDKYEQY

d_gene: NA
v_gene: TRBV28
j_gene: TRBJ2-7
CDR3aa: ASSLRGYAYEQY

d_gene: NA
v_gene: TRBV29-1
j_gene: TRBJ2-2
CDR3aa: SVLGLGTGELF

d_gene: NA
v_gene: TRBV28
j_gene: TRBJ2-7
CDR3aa: ASTRGGTGSYEQY

d_gene: TRBD1
v_gene: TRBV27
j_gene: TRBJ1-2
CDR3aa: ASTIRWTGAYGYT

d_gene: NA
v_gene: TRBV7-9
j_gene: TRBJ2-6
CDR3aa: ASGFPGGSEGGANVLT

d_gene: NA
v_gene: TRBV6-4
j_gene: TRBJ1-5
CDR3aa: ASSLDLTDQPQH